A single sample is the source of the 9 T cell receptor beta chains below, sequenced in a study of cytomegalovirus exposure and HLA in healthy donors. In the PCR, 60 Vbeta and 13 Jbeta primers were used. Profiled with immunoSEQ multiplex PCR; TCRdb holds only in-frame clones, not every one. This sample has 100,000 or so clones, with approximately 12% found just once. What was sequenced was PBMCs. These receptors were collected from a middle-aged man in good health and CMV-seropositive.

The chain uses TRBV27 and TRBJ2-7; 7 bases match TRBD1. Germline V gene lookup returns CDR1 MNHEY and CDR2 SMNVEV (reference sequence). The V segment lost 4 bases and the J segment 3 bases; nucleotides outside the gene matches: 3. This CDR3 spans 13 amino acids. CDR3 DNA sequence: TGTGCCAGCAGTTCGACAGGGAACTACGAGCAGTACTTC. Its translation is CASSSTGNYEQYF.

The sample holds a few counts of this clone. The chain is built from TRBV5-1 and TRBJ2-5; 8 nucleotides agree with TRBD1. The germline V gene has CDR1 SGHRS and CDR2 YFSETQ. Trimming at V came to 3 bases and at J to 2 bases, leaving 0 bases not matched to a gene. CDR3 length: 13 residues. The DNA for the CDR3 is TGCGCCAGCAGCTGGACAGGGCAAGAGACCCAGTACTTC. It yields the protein CASSWTGQETQYF.

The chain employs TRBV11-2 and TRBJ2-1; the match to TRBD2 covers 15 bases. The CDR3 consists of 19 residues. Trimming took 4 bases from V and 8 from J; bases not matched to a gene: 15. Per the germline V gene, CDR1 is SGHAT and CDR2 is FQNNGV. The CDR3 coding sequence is TGTGCCAGCAGCTCGAAGACCGGGACTAGCGGGAGGAGCGGCGATGAGCAGTTCTTC. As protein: CASSSKTGTSGRSGDEQFF.

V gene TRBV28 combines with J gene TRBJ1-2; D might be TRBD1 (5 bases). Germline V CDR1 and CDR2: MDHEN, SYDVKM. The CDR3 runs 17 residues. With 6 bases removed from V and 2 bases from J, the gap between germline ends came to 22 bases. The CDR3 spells CASSPSDGRAMNYGYTF. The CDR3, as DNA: TGTGCCAGCAGCCCATCGGACGGCAGGGCGATGAACTATGGCTACACCTTC.

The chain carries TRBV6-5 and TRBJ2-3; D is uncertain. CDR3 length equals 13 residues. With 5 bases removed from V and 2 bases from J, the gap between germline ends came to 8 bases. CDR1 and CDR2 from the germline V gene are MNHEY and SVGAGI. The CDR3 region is CASSLSFTDTQYF. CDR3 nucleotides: TGTGCCAGCAGTCTATCCTTCACAGATACGCAGTATTTT.

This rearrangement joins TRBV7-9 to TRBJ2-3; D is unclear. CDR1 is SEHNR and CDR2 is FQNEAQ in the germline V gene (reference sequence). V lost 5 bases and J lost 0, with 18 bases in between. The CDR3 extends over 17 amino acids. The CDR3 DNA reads TGTGCCAGCAGCCTTACAATGGCCCTCGCTAGCACAGATACGCAGTATTTT. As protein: CASSLTMALASTDTQYF.

The CDR3 spells CASSFPGRASYNEQFF. As DNA, the CDR3 is TGTGCCAGCAGCTTCCCGGGGAGGGCTTCCTACAATGAGCAGTTCTTC. The genes are TRBV5-6 and TRBJ2-1, with 7 bases identical to TRBD2. Germline CDR1 and CDR2: SGHDT and YYEEEE. J lost 1 base, V lost 2 bases, and 6 bases had no gene match. This CDR3 is built from 16 residues.

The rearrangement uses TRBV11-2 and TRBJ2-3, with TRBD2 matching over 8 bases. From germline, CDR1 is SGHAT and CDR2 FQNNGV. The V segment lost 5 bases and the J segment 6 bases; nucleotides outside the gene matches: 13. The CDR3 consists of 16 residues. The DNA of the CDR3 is TGTGCCAGCAGCATTACTAGCGGAAGAAATGTGGATACGCAGTATTTT. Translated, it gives CASSITSGRNVDTQYF.

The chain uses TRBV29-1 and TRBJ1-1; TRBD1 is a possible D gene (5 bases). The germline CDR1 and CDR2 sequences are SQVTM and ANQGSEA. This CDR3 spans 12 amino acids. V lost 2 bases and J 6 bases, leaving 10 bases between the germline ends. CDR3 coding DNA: TGCAGCGTTGAAAGGGCAGGGCCTGAAGCTTTCTTT. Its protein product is CSVERAGPEAFF. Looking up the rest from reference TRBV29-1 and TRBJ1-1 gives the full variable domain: SAVISQKPSRDICQRGTSLTIQCQVDSQVTMMFWYRQQPGQSLTLIATANQGSEATYESGFVIDKFPISRPNLTFSTLTVSNMSPEDSSIYLCSVERAGPEAFFGQGTRLTVV.